The 9 T cell receptor beta chains presented below share a single source sample, sequenced in a study of cytomegalovirus exposure and HLA in healthy donors. Primers for the PCR totalled 60 Vbeta and 13 Jbeta. Sequencing used immunoSEQ multiplex PCR; TCRdb keeps in-frame clones, though not all of them. There are around 100,000 clones in the sample; around 78% occur only once, and approximately 4.6% lies in the top ten. The sequenced material came from PBMCs. These receptors were taken from a woman aged 40-49 years in good health and CMV-seropositive.

Comments on this clone: Other DNA sequences from this sample encode an identical CDR3 as well. The J gene is TRBJ2-5, the V gene TRBV5-1; 7 bases agree with TRBD1. Germline CDR1 reads SGHRS; CDR2 reads YFSETQ. The trim removed 0 bases at V and 1 base at J, leaving 0 bases unmatched. The CDR3 totals 14 residues. The CDR3 DNA follows: TGCGCCAGCAGCTTGGGACAGGGCCAAGAGACCCAGTACTTC. It codes for CASSLGQGQETQYF.

This clone has a handful of counts. The chain couples TRBV7-9 to TRBJ2-5, with D maybe TRBD1 (5 bases). The ends were cut back, 2 bases at V and 4 bases at J, with 23 bases in the middle. The CDR3 runs 18 residues. CDR1 and CDR2 (germline): SEHNR, FQNEAQ (reference sequence). The CDR3 loop reads CASSLTSMGSRVGETQYF. CDR3 sequence (DNA): TGTGCCAGCAGCTTAACCAGTATGGGAAGCAGGGTGGGAGAGACCCAGTACTTC.

V gene TRBV19 combines with J gene TRBJ2-6, with a possible D match to TRBD1 (6 bases). The CDR3 runs 14 residues. Trimming shortened V by 7 bases and J by 2 bases, and 9 bases separated the two germline ends. The germline V gene encodes CDR1 LNHDA and CDR2 SQIVND (reference sequence). The CDR3 DNA reads as TGTGCCAGTAATCCAGGGGCTGGGGCCAACGTCCTGACTTTC. Its protein is CASNPGAGANVLTF.

This chain joins TRBV9 and TRBJ1-6, with D unresolved. The CDR3 loop spans 13 amino acids. Trimming took off 4 bases at V and 10 bases at J, with 12 bases between the two ends. The germline gives CDR1 SGDLS, CDR2 YYNGEE. The CDR3 DNA is TGTGCCAGCAGCCAGGCTGCAGAGTCACCCCTCCACTTT. Its translation: CASSQAAESPLHF.

This clone was recorded once. This chain uses TRBV28 with TRBJ2-7; D is undetermined. There are 14 residues in the CDR3. V lost 2 bases to trimming and J lost 2 bases, with 10 bases between them. The germline V gene has CDR1 MDHEN and CDR2 SYDVKM. The DNA for the CDR3 is TGTGCCAGCAGTTTACAACAGCTAACCTACGAGCAGTACTTC. It specifies CASSLQQLTYEQYF. Together with reference TRBV28 and TRBJ2-7, the CDR3 gives the full variable domain: DVKVTQSSRYLVKRTGEKVFLECVQDMDHENMFWYRQDPGLGLRLIYFSYDVKMKEKGDIPEGYSVSREKKERFSLILESASTNQTSMYLCASSLQQLTYEQYFGPGTRLTVT.

This chain joins TRBV6-5 and TRBJ2-3; D possibly corresponds to TRBD1 (6 bases). CDR3 length: 14 residues. Germline V lookup: CDR1 MNHEY, CDR2 SVGAGI. Between the trimmed V and J ends, which lost 6 bases and 0 bases, there was a span of 10 bases. This CDR3 reads CASSDRFSTDTQYF. The CDR3 bases are TGTGCCAGCAGCGACAGGTTCAGCACAGATACGCAGTATTTT.

This clone was picked up one time. The rearrangement uses TRBV19 and TRBJ2-3; 10 nucleotides agree with TRBD2. The germline V gene has CDR1 LNHDA and CDR2 SQIVND (reference sequence). J lost 4 bases, V lost 7 bases, and 2 bases had no gene match. CDR3 length: 13 residues. The CDR3 is CASTGTSADTQYF. The CDR3 DNA sequence: TGTGCCAGTACCGGGACTAGCGCAGATACGCAGTATTTT.

This clone occurred a few times. In nucleotides, the CDR3 is TGTGCCAGCGCTCAAGGGACAGGAGACACCGGGGAGCTGTTTTTT. Its translation: CASAQGTGDTGELFF. This chain connects TRBV6-5 to TRBJ2-2, with 8 bases matching TRBD1. This CDR3 has 15 residues. With V trimmed by 8 bases and J by 3 bases, 8 bases remained unmatched. Germline V gene sequence: CDR1 MNHEY, CDR2 SVGAGI.

This clone was observed a few times. CDR3 bases: TGTGCCAGCTACGACAGGCGTGAAGCTTTCTTT. Translation: CASYDRREAFF. The chain recombines TRBV6-1 with TRBJ1-1, with D maybe TRBD1 (6 bases). CDR1 is MNHNS and CDR2 is SASEGT in the germline V gene. Between the trimmed V and J ends, which lost 8 bases and 7 bases, there was a span of 11 bases. The CDR3 has 11 residues.